Sequencing of this T cell receptor (beta chain) was carried out in a study of chemoradiotherapy in HPV16-positive cancers. Study-level background: Functional T-cell assays on two HPV16-positive patients' cells defined candidate HPV-specific clones and common TCR motifs. Study-wide points: HPV-specific T cells were functionally defined from only a couple of HPV16-positive patients.

Germline V lookup: CDR1 MNHEY, CDR2 SMNVEV (reference sequence). Trimming removed 2 bases from V and 6 bases from J; junction bases left unmatched: 6. The CDR3 runs 15 residues. With regard to this clone: Its antigen remains unknown.

TCRdb's table, derived via immunoSEQ multiplex PCR, lists solely in-frame clones and lacks some. The table lists approximately 58,000 clones, 90% of them singletons. The genes are TRBV27 and TRBJ2-3, with 9 nucleotides matching TRBD2. The clonotype was recovered from a human donor with HPV-associated anogenital cancer. The sequencing used blood, collected from a patient who underwent chemoradiotherapy. In DNA, the CDR3 is TGTGCCAGCAGTTTAGAGCGGGGGGTGCGGGATACGCAGTATTTT. Amino acids: CASSLERGVRDTQYF.